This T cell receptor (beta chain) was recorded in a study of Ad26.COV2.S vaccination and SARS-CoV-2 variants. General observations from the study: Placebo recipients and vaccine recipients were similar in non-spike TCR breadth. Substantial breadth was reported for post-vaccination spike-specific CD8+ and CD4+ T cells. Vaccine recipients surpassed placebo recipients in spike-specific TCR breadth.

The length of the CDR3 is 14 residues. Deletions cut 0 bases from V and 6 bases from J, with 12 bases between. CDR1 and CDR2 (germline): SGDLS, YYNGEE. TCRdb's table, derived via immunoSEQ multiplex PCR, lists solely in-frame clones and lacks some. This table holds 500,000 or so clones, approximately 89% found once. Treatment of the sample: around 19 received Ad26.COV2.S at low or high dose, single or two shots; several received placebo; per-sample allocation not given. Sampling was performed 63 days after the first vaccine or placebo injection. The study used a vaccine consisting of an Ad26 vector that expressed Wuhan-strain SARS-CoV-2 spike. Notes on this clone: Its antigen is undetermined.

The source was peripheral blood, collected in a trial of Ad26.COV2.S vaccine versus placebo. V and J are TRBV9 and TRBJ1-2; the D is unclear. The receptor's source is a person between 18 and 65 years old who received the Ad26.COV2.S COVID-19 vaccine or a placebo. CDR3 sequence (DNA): TGTGCCAGCAGCGTAGACAGTCGGCAGCATGGCTACACCTTC. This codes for CASSVDSRQHGYTF.